Reported below is one T cell receptor beta chain. This receptor's antigen is unknown. Base qualities were left out, and no much larger clone turns up one base away. Reading from cysteine to phenylalanine, the CDR3 counts 15 amino acids. The entry retains the CDR3 DNA only, 45 bases that are in frame from base 1. Taken from the germline V gene, the CDR1 and CDR2 loops are MNHEY and SVGAGI. Trimmed from V: 2 bases; trimmed from J: 7 bases; junction bases lacking a gene match: 7. These data are taken from a study of blood T cell repertoires in COVID-19 (dated by TCRdb to the early 2020s). General notes on the study: Samples from collaborators originated in the United States, Italy and Spain and spanned both the acute and convalescent phases of COVID-19. The prospective study material was composed of cDNA or gDNA derived from T cells, B-cell-depleted T cells, or PBMCs. The dataset comprised deeply sampled blood TCRbeta repertoires from subjects exposed to, actively infected with, or recovered from COVID-19. The repertoires were released in a freely available public database intended as a resource for research on the immune response to SARS-CoV-2. Samples came from the ongoing ImmuneRACE study (first 160 participants) plus 1,254 subjects from 6 global collaborators. Nearly every sample came with metadata listing a de-identified subject ID, COVID-19 status, age in years and sex. Where available, HLA class I and class II types were taken from metadata supplied by the sample provider and were not determined by assay-based typing. General conclusions and limits of the study: How much clinical and demographic metadata was included differed by source and by participant, and the metadata was provided uncurated.

Each collaborating institution followed its own protocols to collect whole blood in K2EDTA tubes. For TCRbeta analysis, collaborator samples were shipped as frozen whole blood, as isolated PBMCs, or as DNA extracted from either sample type. TCRbeta CDR3 regions were amplified from genomic DNA by means of the immunoSEQ Assay, a bias-controlled multiplex PCR. In the original analysis: The number of nucleated cells in each sample was estimated by amplification of reference gene primers within the assay. To quantify the absolute abundance of each unique TCRbeta CDR3 rearrangement, sequence reads were collapsed and filtered. For each sample, productive Simpson clonality was calculated by taking the square root of Simpson's diversity index across productive rearrangements. This is the immuneACCESS table as TCRdb keeps it, with only in-frame sequences that have V and J called. A part of the clones is gone; compared with another copy, unresolved V genes explain less than half, and the rest is unexplained. The V and J calls and clone size come from that table; D and trimming were worked out from the DNA. The sample yields approximately 160,000 clones; roughly nine tenths were counted once. The ten largest make up about 18% of the sample.

The receptor's source is a man in his sixties with active or convalescent COVID-19. Material: peripheral blood. This chain joins TRBV6-5 to TRBJ2-1; a stretch of 8 junction bases matches TRBD2. CDR3 sequence: CASSYPGTSHNEQFF. The DNA is TGTGCCAGCAGTTACCCCGGGACTAGTCATAATGAGCAGTTCTTC.